This T cell receptor beta chain comes out of a study of a mutant IDH1 vaccine in newly diagnosed glioma. About the study: Former treatment meant radiotherapy, temozolomide, or both; the majority had gotten both.

The time point: week 23, last vaccination. The content of each vaccine dose was 300 ug of mutant IDH1 20-mer peptide, and topical imiquimod accompanied it. Astrocytomas found in donors were new, WHO grade 3 or 4, IDH1-mutant and ATRX-lost. Concerning this clone: What it recognizes is unknown.

Some clones are missing from TCRdb's copy, which holds only in-frame ones; the method was immunoSEQ multiplex PCR. The data show almost 85,000 clones, 85% seen once. The V and J ends lost 4 bases and 4 bases, in that order; junction bases with no gene match: 9. CDR1 SGDLS and CDR2 YYNGEE come from the germline V gene. This CDR3 contains 17 residues. The material was PBMCs, obtained from a glioma patient whose treatment included an IDH1 peptide vaccine. This TCR was recovered from a man in his thirties or forties with glioma. Some clones in this sample may be carry-over from other donors' samples. J is TRBJ2-2 and V is TRBV9; 11 nucleotides line up with TRBD2. Here the CDR3 DNA reads TGTGCCAGCAGCACGAGCCCGGGACTAGCGGTCACCGGGGAGCTGTTTTTT. Its protein product is CASSTSPGLAVTGELFF.